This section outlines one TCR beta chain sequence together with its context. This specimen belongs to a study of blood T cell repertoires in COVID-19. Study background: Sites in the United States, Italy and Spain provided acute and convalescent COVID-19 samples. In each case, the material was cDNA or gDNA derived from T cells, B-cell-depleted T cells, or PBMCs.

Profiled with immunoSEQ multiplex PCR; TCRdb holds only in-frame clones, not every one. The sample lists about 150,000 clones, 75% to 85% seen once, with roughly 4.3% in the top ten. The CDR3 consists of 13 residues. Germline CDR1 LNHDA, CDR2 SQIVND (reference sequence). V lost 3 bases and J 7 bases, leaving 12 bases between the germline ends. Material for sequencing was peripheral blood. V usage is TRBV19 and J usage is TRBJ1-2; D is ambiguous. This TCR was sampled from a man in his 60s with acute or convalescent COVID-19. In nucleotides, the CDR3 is TGTGCCAGTAGTATGGTAAGCCATGTTGGCTACACCTTC. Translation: CASSMVSHVGYTF.